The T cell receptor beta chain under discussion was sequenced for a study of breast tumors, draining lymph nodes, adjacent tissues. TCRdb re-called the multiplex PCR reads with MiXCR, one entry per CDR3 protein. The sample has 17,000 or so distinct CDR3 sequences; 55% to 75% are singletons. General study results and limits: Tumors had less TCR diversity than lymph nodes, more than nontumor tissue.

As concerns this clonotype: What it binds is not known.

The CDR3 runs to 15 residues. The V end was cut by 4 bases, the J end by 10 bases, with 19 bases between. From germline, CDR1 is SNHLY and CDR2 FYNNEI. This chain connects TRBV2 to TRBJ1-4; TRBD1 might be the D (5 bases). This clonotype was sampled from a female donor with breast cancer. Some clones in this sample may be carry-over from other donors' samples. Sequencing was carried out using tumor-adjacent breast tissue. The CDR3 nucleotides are TGTGCCAGCAGTGTCGAGGGTCGGGGCTTGGCAAAACTGTTTTTT. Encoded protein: CASSVEGRGLAKLFF.